This is a list of T cell receptor beta chains from one sample in a study of cytomegalovirus exposure and HLA in healthy donors. Profiling relied on immunoSEQ multiplex PCR, and the TCRdb table lists in-frame clones only, not all of them. The sample carries about 120,000 clones, 70% to 90% recorded once. The specimen was PBMCs. Receptors originate from a woman aged 18-30 years in good health and CMV-seropositive. Both conserved end residues are part of each CDR3. D genes are given only for firm matches. Expanded clones get a size class; other rows say once, few or many, or leave the size out.

TRBD1	15	NA	TRBV7-9	TRBJ1-2	CASSRGDRANYGYTF	TGTGCCAGCAGCCGTGGGGACAGGGCAAACTATGGCTACACCTTC
TRBD1	16	NA	TRBV10-3	TRBJ1-3	CAITGTGMVSGNTIYF	TGTGCCATCACAGGGACAGGGATGGTCTCTGGAAACACCATATATTTT
TRBD2	15	NA	TRBV5-4	TRBJ2-1	CASSTGLVSYNEQFF	TGTGCCAGCAGCACGGGACTAGTTTCCTACAATGAGCAGTTCTTC
TRBD1	15	NA	TRBV19	TRBJ1-1	CASSTRTGGAKGAFF	TGTGCCAGTAGTACAAGGACAGGGGGCGCGAAGGGCGCTTTCTTT
NA	15	NA	TRBV9	TRBJ1-2	CASSSQVEPMGGYTF	TGTGCCAGCAGCTCACAGGTGGAGCCGATGGGTGGCTACACCTTC
TRBD1	15	NA	TRBV7-9	TRBJ1-4	CASSLGTGKNEKLFF	TGTGCCAGCAGCTTAGGGACAGGGAAAAATGAAAAACTGTTTTTT
TRBD1	16	NA	TRBV7-9	TRBJ1-2	CASSLDGTGKIYGYTF	TGTGCCAGCAGCTTGGACGGGACAGGGAAAATCTATGGCTACACCTTC
TRBD1	19	NA	TRBV5-8	TRBJ1-5	CASSSTGTDPIYSNQPQHF	TGTGCCAGCAGCTCCACCGGGACAGACCCAATTTATAGCAATCAGCCCCAGCATTTT
NA	16	NA	TRBV9	TRBJ1-5	CASSPGGQPSNQPQHF	TGTGCCAGCAGCCCTGGAGGACAGCCTAGCAATCAGCCCCAGCATTTT
NA	17	NA	TRBV7-2	TRBJ1-1	CASSLGRVGGKNTEAFF	TGTGCCAGCAGCTTAGGGAGAGTCGGGGGAAAGAACACTGAAGCTTTCTTT
TRBD1	15	once	TRBV18	TRBJ1-4	CASSRTGATNEKLFF	TGTGCCAGCTCACGGACAGGGGCCACTAATGAAAAACTGTTTTTT
NA	14	NA	TRBV7-2	TRBJ2-2	CASSFRGVTGELFF	TGTGCCAGCAGCTTCAGGGGGGTCACCGGGGAGCTGTTTTTT
TRBD1	15	NA	TRBV5-4	TRBJ1-4	CASSSGQGNGEKLFF	TGTGCCAGCAGCTCGGGACAGGGGAATGGTGAAAAACTGTTTTTT
NA	16	NA	TRBV11-3	TRBJ2-7	CASSLARADPLGEQYF	TGTGCCAGCAGCTTAGCCAGGGCCGACCCCCTAGGCGAGCAGTACTTC
TRBD2	17	NA	TRBV19	TRBJ2-5	CASSQHPRLAPRETQYF	TGTGCCAGTAGTCAACACCCGAGACTAGCGCCGCGGGAGACCCAGTACTTC
TRBD1	14	few	TRBV5-1	TRBJ1-6	CASSPQGAGSPLHF	TGCGCCAGCAGCCCCCAGGGGGCGGGTTCACCCCTCCACTTT
NA	16	NA	TRBV19	TRBJ1-5	CASSRGQSFTNQPQHF	TGTGCCAGTAGCCGAGGACAGTCGTTCACCAATCAGCCCCAGCATTTT
TRBD2	14	few	TRBV5-5	TRBJ2-7	CASSPGEGPYEQYF	TGTGCCAGCAGCCCCGGGGAGGGGCCCTACGAGCAGTACTTC
NA	13	NA	TRBV2	TRBJ1-1	CASTLDTNTEAFF	TGTGCCAGCACCCTTGACACGAACACTGAAGCTTTCTTT
NA	12	NA	TRBV19	TRBJ1-5	CASNKGDQPQHF	TGTGCCTCAAACAAAGGAGATCAGCCCCAGCATTTT
TRBD2	14	few	TRBV7-8	TRBJ2-3	CASSSGTIGSTQYF	TGTGCCAGCAGCTCCGGGACTATTGGCAGTACGCAGTATTTT
NA	14	NA	TRBV27	TRBJ2-7	CASSSSGVLYEQYF	TGTGCCAGCAGTTCTTCAGGGGTTCTATACGAGCAGTACTTC
NA	14	NA	TRBV19	TRBJ2-7	CASSIDITRVEQYF	TGTGCCAGTAGTATCGACATAACCCGAGTCGAGCAGTACTTC
TRBD2	16	NA	TRBV4-1	TRBJ2-3	CASSPSAGAPRDTQYF	TGCGCCAGCAGCCCGTCAGCGGGGGCCCCCCGTGATACGCAGTATTTT
NA	16	NA	TRBV4-2	TRBJ2-1	CASSQVSGLTKYEQFF	TGTGCCAGCAGCCAAGTGTCAGGACTGACGAAATATGAGCAGTTCTTC
TRBD1	14	once	TRBV30	TRBJ2-3	CAWSEGQVTDTQYF	TGTGCCTGGAGTGAAGGACAGGTGACAGATACGCAGTATTTT
NA	12	NA	TRBV19	TRBJ2-1	CARTPQHNEQFF	TGTGCCAGAACCCCACAGCACAATGAGCAGTTCTTC
NA	15	NA	TRBV10-3	TRBJ1-1	CAISDGQNMNTEAFF	TGTGCCATCAGTGATGGACAGAACATGAACACTGAAGCTTTCTTT
TRBD1	16	NA	TRBV7-9	TRBJ2-3	CASSLASGGWTDTQYF	TGTGCCAGCAGCTTAGCGTCAGGGGGATGGACAGATACGCAGTATTTT
NA	13	once	TRBV30	TRBJ2-7	CASSRDNSYEQYF	TGTGCCTCCAGTAGGGACAACTCCTACGAGCAGTACTTC
NA	17	NA	TRBV28	TRBJ2-2	CASSLSWGAPNTGELFF	TGTGCCAGCAGTTTATCCTGGGGAGCCCCGAACACCGGGGAGCTGTTTTTT
NA	14	once	TRBV4-3	TRBJ2-7	CASSQGAVGYEQYF	TGCGCCAGCAGCCAAGGGGCTGTCGGATACGAGCAGTACTTC
NA	14	NA	TRBV4-3	TRBJ1-2	CASSQDGPDYGYTF	TGCGCCAGCAGCCAAGACGGTCCGGACTATGGCTACACCTTC
NA	13	few	TRBV5-1	TRBJ1-6	CASRDMTNSPLHF	TGCGCCAGCAGGGACATGACTAATTCACCCCTCCACTTT
TRBD1	13	NA	TRBV2	TRBJ2-7	CAQLAQGAYEQYF	TGTGCCCAACTGGCGCAGGGGGCGTACGAGCAGTACTTC
TRBD2	18	NA	TRBV5-1	TRBJ2-1	CASSILGLAGARDNEQFF	TGCGCCAGCAGCATCCTGGGACTAGCGGGAGCTCGCGACAATGAGCAGTTCTTC
NA	14	NA	TRBV5-1	TRBJ2-2	CASRAGADVGELFF	TGCGCCAGCAGGGCAGGGGCGGATGTCGGGGAGCTGTTTTTT
TRBD1	13	NA	TRBV7-9	TRBJ1-1	CAGSQGEGTEAFF	TGTGCCGGTTCACAGGGGGAAGGCACTGAAGCTTTCTTT
NA	14	NA	TRBV9	TRBJ2-1	CASSVGGPNYEQFF	TGTGCCAGCAGCGTAGGAGGTCCCAACTATGAGCAGTTCTTC
TRBD1	17	NA	TRBV28	TRBJ1-5	CASSFWDRVTGIEPQHF	TGTGCCAGCAGTTTCTGGGACAGGGTTACGGGAATTGAGCCCCAGCATTTT
TRBD2	17	NA	TRBV5-6	TRBJ2-6	CASSLVGGGSGANVLTF	TGTGCCAGCAGCTTGGTAGGCGGGGGATCTGGGGCCAACGTCCTGACTTTC
TRBD2	13	once	TRBV5-4	TRBJ2-7	CASSGSGGNEQYF	TGTGCCAGCAGCGGTAGCGGGGGCAACGAGCAGTACTTC
TRBD2	15	NA	TRBV5-6	TRBJ2-3	CASSLERGGLDTQYF	TGTGCCAGCAGCTTGGAACGGGGGGGGCTAGATACGCAGTATTTT
NA	13	NA	TRBV5-6	TRBJ2-5	CASSAGSRETQYF	TGTGCCAGCAGTGCAGGGTCCCGGGAGACCCAGTACTTC